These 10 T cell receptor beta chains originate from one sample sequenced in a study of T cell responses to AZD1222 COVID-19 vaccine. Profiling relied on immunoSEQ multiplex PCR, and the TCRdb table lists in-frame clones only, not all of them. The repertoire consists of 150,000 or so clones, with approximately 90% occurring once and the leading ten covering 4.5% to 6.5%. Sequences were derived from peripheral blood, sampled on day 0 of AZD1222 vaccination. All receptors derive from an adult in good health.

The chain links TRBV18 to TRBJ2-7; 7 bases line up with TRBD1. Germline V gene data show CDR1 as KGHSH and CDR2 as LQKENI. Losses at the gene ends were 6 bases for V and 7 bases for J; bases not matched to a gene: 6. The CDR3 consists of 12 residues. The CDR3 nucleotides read TGTGCCAGCTCCCGGACAGGAGGTGAGCAGTACTTC. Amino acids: CASSRTGGEQYF.

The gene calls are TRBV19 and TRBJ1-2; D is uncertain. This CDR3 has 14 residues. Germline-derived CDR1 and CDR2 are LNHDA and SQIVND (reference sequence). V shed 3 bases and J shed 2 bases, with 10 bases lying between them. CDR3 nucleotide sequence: TGTGCCAGTAGTATTCCCGGCCGGAACTATGGCTACACCTTC. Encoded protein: CASSIPGRNYGYTF.

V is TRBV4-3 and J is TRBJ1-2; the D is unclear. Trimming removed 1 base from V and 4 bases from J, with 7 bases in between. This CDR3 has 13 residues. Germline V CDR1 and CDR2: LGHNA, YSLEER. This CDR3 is CASSQGFGYGYTF. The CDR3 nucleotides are TGCGCCAGCAGCCAAGGTTTTGGCTATGGCTACACCTTC.

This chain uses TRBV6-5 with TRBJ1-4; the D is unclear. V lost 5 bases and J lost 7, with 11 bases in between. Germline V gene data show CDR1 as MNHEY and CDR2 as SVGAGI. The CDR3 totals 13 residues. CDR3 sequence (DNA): TGTGCCAGCAGTCGCAAAGGAGGTGAAAAACTGTTTTTT. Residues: CASSRKGGEKLFF.

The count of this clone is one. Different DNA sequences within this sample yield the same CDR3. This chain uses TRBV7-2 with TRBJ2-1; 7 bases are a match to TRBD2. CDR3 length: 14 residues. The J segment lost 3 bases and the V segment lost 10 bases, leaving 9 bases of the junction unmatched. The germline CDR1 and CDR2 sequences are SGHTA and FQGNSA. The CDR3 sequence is CANSAGAVYNEQFF. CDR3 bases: TGTGCCAACTCCGCGGGAGCCGTCTACAATGAGCAGTTCTTC.

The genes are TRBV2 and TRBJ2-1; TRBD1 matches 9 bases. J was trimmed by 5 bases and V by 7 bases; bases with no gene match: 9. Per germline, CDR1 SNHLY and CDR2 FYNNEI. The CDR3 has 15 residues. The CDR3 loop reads CASILQGARNNEQFF. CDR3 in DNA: TGTGCCAGCATATTACAGGGGGCGCGAAACAATGAGCAGTTCTTC.

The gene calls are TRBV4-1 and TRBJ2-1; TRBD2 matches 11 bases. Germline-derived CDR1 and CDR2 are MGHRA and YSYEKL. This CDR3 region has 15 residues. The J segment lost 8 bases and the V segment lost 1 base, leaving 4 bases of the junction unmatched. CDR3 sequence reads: CASSQATSGIYEQFF. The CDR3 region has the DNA TGCGCCAGCAGCCAAGCGACTAGCGGGATCTATGAGCAGTTCTTC.

This chain's CDR3 is CAWSPGLAGGRHEQFF. Here the CDR3 DNA reads TGTGCCTGGAGCCCCGGACTAGCGGGAGGGAGGCATGAGCAGTTCTTC. The J gene is TRBJ2-1, the V gene TRBV30; 15 bases align to TRBD2. CDR1 is GTSNPN, CDR2 SVGIG, per germline (reference sequence). The V segment lost 3 bases and the J segment 8 bases; nucleotides outside the gene matches: 8. The CDR3 totals 16 residues.

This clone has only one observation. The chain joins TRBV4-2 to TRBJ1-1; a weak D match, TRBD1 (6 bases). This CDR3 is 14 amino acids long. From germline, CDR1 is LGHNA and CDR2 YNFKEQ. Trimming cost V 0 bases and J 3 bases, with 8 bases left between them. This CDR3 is CASSQEDRYTEAFF. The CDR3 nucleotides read TGTGCCAGCAGCCAAGAAGACAGGTACACTGAAGCTTTCTTT.

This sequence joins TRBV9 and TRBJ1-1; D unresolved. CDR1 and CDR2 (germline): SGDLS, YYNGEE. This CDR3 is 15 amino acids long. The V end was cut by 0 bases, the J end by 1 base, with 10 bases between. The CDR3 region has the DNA TGTGCCAGCAGCGTAGGGCGGGCCGAGAACACTGAAGCTTTCTTT. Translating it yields CASSVGRAENTEAFF.